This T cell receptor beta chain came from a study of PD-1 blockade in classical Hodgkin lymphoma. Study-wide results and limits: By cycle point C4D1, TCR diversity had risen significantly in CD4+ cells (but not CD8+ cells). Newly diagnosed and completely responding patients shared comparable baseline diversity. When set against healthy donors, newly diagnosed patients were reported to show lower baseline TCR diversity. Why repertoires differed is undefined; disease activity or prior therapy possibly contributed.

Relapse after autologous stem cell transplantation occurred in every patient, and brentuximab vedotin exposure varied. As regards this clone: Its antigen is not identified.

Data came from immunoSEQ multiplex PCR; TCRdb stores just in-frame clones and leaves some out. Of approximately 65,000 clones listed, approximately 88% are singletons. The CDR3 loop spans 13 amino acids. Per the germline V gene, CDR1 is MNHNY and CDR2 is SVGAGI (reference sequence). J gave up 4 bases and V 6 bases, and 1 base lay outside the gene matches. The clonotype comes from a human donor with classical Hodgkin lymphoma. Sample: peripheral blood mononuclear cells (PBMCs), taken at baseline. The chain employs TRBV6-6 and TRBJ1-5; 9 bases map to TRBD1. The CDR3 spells CASRGQGNQPQHF. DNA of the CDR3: TGTGCCAGCAGAGGACAGGGGAATCAGCCCCAGCATTTT.